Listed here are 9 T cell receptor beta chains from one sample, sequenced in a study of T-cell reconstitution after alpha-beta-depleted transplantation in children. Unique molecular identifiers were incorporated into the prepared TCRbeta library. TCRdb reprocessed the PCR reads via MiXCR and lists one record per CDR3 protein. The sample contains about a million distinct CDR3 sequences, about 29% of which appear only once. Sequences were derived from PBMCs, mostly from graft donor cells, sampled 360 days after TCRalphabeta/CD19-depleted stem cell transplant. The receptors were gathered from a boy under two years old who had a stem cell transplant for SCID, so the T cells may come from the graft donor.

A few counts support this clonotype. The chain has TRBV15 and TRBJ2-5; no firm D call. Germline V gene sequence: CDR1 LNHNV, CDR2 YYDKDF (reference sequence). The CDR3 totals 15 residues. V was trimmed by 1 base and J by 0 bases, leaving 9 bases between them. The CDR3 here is CATSRVAANQETQYF. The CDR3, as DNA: TGTGCCACCAGCAGAGTCGCGGCGAACCAAGAGACCCAGTACTTC.

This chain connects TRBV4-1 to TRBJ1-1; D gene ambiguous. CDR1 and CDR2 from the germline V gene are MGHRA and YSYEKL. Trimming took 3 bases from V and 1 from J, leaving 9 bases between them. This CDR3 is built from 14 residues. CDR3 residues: CASSHRSGNTEAFF. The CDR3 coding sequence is TGCGCCAGCAGCCATAGATCAGGGAACACTGAAGCTTTCTTT.

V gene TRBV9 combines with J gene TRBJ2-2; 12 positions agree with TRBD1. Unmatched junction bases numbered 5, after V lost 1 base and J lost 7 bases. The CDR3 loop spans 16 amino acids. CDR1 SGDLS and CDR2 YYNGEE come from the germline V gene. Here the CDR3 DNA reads TGTGCCAGCAGCGTAAGGGACAGGGGGCAAAGCGGGGAGCTGTTTTTT. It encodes CASSVRDRGQSGELFF.

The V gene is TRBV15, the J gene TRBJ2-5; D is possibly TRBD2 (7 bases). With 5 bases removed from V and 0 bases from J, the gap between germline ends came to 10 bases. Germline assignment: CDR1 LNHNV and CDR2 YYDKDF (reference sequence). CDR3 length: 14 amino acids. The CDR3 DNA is TGTGCCACCAGCGGCGGGGGCTACCAAGAGACCCAGTACTTC. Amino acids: CATSGGGYQETQYF. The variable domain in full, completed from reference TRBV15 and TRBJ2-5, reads DAMVIQNPRYQVTQFGKPVTLSCSQTLNHNVMYWYQQKSSQAPKLLFHYYDKDFNNEADTPDNFQSRRPNTSFCFLDIRSPGLGDTAMYLCATSGGGYQETQYFGPGTRLLVL.

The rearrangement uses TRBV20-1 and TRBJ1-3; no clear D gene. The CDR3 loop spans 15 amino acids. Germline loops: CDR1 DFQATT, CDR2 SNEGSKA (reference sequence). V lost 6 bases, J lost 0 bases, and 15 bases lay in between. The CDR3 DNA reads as TGCAGTGCCGTCCTCATAGCTGCCTCTGGAAACACCATATATTTT. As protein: CSAVLIAASGNTIYF.

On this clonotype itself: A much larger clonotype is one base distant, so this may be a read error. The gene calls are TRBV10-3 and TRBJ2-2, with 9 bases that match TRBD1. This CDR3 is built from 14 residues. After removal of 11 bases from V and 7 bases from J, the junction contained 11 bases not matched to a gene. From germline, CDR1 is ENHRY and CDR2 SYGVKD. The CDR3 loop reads CAAGTGIPFGELFF. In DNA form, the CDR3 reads TGTGCCGCCGGGACAGGGATTCCGTTCGGGGAGCTGTTTTTT.

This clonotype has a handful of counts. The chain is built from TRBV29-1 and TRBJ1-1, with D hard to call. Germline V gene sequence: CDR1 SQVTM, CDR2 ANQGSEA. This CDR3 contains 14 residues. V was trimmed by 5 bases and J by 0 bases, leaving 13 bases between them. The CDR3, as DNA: TGCAGCGTTCTCCCACCTTACATGAACACTGAAGCTTTCTTT. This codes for CSVLPPYMNTEAFF.

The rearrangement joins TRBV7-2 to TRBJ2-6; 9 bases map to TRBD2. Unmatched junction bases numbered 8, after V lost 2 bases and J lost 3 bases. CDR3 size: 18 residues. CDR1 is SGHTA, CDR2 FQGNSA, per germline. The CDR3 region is CASSLTGLALGGANVLTF. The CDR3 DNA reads TGTGCCAGCAGCTTAACGGGACTAGCTCTAGGTGGGGCCAACGTCCTGACTTTC.

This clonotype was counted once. CDR3 region: CSASDSHSGNTIYF. CDR3 DNA sequence: TGCAGTGCCAGTGACAGCCACTCTGGAAACACCATATATTTT. J is TRBJ1-3 and V is TRBV20-1; tentative D call: TRBD1 (5 bases). Deletions cut 6 bases from V and 0 bases from J, with 12 bases between. The CDR3 spans 14 residues. Per the germline V gene, CDR1 is DFQATT and CDR2 is SNEGSKA (reference sequence).